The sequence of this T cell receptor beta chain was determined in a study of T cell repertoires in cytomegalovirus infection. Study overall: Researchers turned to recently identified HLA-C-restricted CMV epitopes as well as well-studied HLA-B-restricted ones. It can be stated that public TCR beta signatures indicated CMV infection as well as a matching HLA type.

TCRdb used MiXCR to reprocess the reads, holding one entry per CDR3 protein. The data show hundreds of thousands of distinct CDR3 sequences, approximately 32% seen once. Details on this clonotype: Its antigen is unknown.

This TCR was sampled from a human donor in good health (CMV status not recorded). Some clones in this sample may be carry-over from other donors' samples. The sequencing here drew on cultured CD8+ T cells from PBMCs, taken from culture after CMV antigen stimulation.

CDR3 protein: CASSYRALSLGEAFF. The CDR3 nucleotides read TGTGCCAGCAGCTACCGGGCCCTCTCGCTGGGGGAAGCTTTCTTT. This rearrangement joins TRBV12-3 or TRBV12-4 to TRBJ1-1; D remains unclear. There are 15 residues in the CDR3. The V end was cut by 6 bases, the J end by 8 bases, with 22 bases between.